The rows below give T cell receptor beta chains drawn from one sample of a study of graft-versus-host responses after intestinal transplantation. These receptors lack a known antigen. TCRdb's copy holds only in-frame clones and misses some; the assay was immunoSEQ multiplex PCR. The sample carries 90,000 to 95,000 clones, around 90% recorded once. The sample was unstimulated CD8+ T cells sorted from spleen or lymph node cells, taken before intestinal transplant. Receptors were obtained from a human donor who received an intestinal transplant. The CDR3 runs from the conserved cysteine through the conserved F or W. Expanded clones get a size class; other rows say once, few or many, or leave the size out.

J	size	V	CDR3
TRBJ2-7	once	TRBV7-6	CASSPGLAGTSSYEQYF
TRBJ2-1	-	TRBV11-1	CASSSRGSEQFF
TRBJ2-1	-	TRBV10-2	CASSESSRGSCEGTTTSSYNEQFF
TRBJ1-1	once	TRBV20-1	CSAWLSTEAFF
TRBJ2-1	-	TRBV6-5	CASSYSITSEGNEQFF
TRBJ1-2	many	TRBV11-2	CASSRAYGYTF
TRBJ1-6	-	TRBV5-6	CASSLEQGRDSYNSPLHF
TRBJ2-3	-	TRBV15	CATSRSEGLAGGLAQYF
TRBJ2-1	-	TRBV5-1	CASRETGKYDEQFF
TRBJ2-7	-	TRBV9	CASSVDAGPTYEQYF
TRBJ1-4	-	TRBV6-5	CASNRVRDEKLFF
TRBJ1-2	few	TRBV6-5	CASMAGIYGYTF
TRBJ2-1	-	TRBV27	CASVSGLRQFF
TRBJ2-3	-	TRBV7-2	CASSYGTSGTDTQYF